These 6 T cell receptor beta chains originate from one sample sequenced in a study of blood T cells in healthy people across ages. A second PCR of roughly 7 to 11 cycles used a sample-barcoded 5' primer and a J-beta primer mix. A single record per CDR3 protein comes from TCRdb applying MiXCR to the 5' RACE reads. The sample gives about 570,000 distinct CDR3 sequences, approximately 25% of which show up once; about 18% is in the top ten. Material: blood. The origin of the receptors is a woman in her seventies in good health.

V usage is TRBV9 and J usage is TRBJ2-5, with D possibly TRBD2 on 5 matching bases. The J call may not be correct, given that the DNA end is closer to TRBJ2-1. Germline CDR1 is SGDLS and CDR2 is YYNGEE. CDR3 length equals 14 residues. The CDR3 DNA follows: TGTGCCAGCAGCGTAGCACAGAGGGATAATGAGCAGTTCTTC. This encodes CASSVAQRDNEQFF.

The V and J genes are TRBV2 and TRBJ2-5; D unresolved. The J call may be wrong; the DNA end is better matched by TRBJ2-1. Germline CDR1 reads SNHLY; CDR2 reads FYNNEI. This CDR3 has 15 amino acids. CDR3: CASSESRGPRNEQFF. The CDR3 coding sequence is TGTGCCAGCAGTGAAAGTAGAGGCCCTCGGAATGAGCAGTTCTTC.

J is TRBJ1-1 and V is TRBV5-6, with 7 bases matching TRBD1. In germline, CDR1 is SGHDT, CDR2 YYEEEE. Losses at the gene ends were 3 bases for V and 7 bases for J; bases not matched to a gene: 6. The CDR3 extends over 13 amino acids. The CDR3 here is CASSSTGFIEAFF. The CDR3 DNA follows: TGTGCCAGCAGCTCGACAGGGTTCATTGAAGCTTTCTTT.

This chain joins TRBV29-1 and TRBJ1-2; TRBD1 is a possible D gene (5 bases). Trimming removed 8 bases at V and 7 bases at J, with 20 bases between. The CDR3 loop spans 13 amino acids. Looked up from germline, CDR1 is SQVTM and CDR2 is ANQGSEA. CDR3 sequence: CSILPRGVGGYTF. DNA for the CDR3: TGCAGCATTCTCCCTCGAGGGGTTGGTGGCTACACCTTC.

The table lists this clonotype with a few counts. V gene TRBV7-9 combines with J gene TRBJ1-3, with D unclear. From germline, CDR1 is SEHNR and CDR2 FQNEAQ (reference sequence). The length of the CDR3 is 13 residues. V was pared by 4 bases and J by 7 bases, with 11 bases between. CDR3 coding DNA: TGTGCCAGCAGCTCCGAAGCGGGGAACACCATATATTTT. Residues: CASSSEAGNTIYF.

The chain recombines TRBV20-1 with TRBJ1-4; D remains ambiguous. This CDR3 is 17 amino acids long. CDR1 is DFQATT, CDR2 SNEGSKA, per germline (reference sequence). Trimming removed 0 bases from V and 0 bases from J, with 14 bases in between. The CDR3 here is CSAREPLGFATNEKLFF. Here the CDR3 DNA reads TGCAGTGCTAGAGAGCCCTTAGGGTTTGCAACTAATGAAAAACTGTTTTTT.